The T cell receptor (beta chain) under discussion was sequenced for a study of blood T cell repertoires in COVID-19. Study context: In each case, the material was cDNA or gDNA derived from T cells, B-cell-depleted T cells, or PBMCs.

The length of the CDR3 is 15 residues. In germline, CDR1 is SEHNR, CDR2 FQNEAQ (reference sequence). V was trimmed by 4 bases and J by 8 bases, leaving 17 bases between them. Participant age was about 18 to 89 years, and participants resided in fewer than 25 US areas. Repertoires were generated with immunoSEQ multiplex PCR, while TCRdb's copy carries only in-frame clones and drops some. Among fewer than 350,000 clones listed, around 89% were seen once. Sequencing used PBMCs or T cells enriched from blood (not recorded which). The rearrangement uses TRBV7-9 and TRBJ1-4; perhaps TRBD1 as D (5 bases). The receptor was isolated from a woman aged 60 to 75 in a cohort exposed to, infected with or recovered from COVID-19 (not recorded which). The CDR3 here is CASSYPGGEGEKLFF. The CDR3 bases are TGTGCCAGCAGCTACCCGGGGGGGGAAGGAGAAAAACTGTTTTTT. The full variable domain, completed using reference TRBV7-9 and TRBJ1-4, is DTGVSQNPRHKITKRGQNVTFRCDPISEHNRLYWYRQTLGQGPEFLTYFQNEAQLEKSRLLSDRFSAERPKGSFSTLEIQRTEQGDSAMYLCASSYPGGEGEKLFFGSGTQLSVL.